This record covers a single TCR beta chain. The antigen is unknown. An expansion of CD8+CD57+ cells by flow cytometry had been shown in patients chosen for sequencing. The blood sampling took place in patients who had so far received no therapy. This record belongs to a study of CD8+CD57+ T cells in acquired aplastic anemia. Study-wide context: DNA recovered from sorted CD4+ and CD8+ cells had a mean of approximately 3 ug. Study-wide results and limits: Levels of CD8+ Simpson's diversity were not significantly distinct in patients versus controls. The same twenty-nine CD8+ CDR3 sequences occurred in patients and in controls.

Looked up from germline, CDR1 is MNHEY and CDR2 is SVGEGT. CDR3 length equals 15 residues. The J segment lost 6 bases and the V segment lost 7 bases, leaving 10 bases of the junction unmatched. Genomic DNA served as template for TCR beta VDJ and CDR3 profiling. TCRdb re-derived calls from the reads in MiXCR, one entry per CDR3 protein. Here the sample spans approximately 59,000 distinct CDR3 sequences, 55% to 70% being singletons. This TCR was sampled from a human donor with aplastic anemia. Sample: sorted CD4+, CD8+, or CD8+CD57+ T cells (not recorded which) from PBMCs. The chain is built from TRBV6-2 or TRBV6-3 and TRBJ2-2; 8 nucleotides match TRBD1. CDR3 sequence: CASIFAGGAAGELFF. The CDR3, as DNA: TGTGCCAGCATCTTCGCAGGGGGCGCTGCCGGGGAGCTGTTTTTT.